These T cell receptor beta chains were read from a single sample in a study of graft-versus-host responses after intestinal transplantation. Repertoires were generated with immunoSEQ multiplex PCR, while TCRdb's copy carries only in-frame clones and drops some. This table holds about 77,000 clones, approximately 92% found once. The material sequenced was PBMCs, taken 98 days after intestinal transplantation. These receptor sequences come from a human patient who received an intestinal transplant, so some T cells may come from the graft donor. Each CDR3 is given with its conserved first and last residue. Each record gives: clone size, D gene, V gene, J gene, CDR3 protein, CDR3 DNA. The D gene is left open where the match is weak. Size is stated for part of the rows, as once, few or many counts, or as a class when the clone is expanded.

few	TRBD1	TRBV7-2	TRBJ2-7	CASSLAGTGGYEQYF	TGTGCCAGCAGCTTAGCAGGGACAGGGGGCTACGAGCAGTACTTC
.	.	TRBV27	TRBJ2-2	CASSITGPILTGELFF	TGTGCCAGCAGTATCACGGGACCGATCCTTACCGGGGAGCTGTTTTTT
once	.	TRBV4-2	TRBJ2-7	CASSQEQVIDEQYF	TGTGCCAGCAGCCAAGAACAGGTTATCGACGAGCAGTACTTC
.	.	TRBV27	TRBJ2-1	CASSWGWGDSYNEQFF	TGTGCCAGCAGTTGGGGGTGGGGAGATTCCTACAATGAGCAGTTCTTC
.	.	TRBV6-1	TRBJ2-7	CASSGHDQKILYEQYF	TGTGCCAGCAGTGGCCATGATCAGAAAATACTCTACGAGCAGTACTTC
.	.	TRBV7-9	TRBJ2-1	CASSLNAYGGRNEQFF	TGTGCCAGCAGCTTAAACGCGTACGGGGGGCGGAATGAGCAGTTCTTC
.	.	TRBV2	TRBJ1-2	CASSEALQVYGYTF	TGTGCCAGCAGTGAAGCGCTACAGGTCTATGGCTACACCTTC
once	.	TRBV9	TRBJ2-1	CASSVAGTGEQFF	TGTGCCAGCAGCGTTGCCGGGACGGGTGAGCAGTTCTTC
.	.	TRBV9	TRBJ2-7	CASSVAERFYEQYF	TGTGCCAGCAGCGTAGCTGAACGGTTCTACGAGCAGTACTTC
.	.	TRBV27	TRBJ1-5	CSGRGTNQPQHF	TGTTCCGGGCGAGGGACGAATCAGCCCCAGCATTTT
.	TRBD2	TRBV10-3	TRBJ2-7	CAISERGSDSEQYF	TGTGCCATCAGTGAGCGCGGGAGTGACTCCGAGCAGTACTTC
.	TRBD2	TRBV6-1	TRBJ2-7	CASTGLAGVSEQYF	TGTGCCAGCACCGGACTAGCGGGAGTCAGCGAGCAGTACTTC
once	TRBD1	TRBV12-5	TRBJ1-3	CASGLAQGAGNTIYF	TGTGCTAGTGGTTTGGCACAGGGGGCTGGAAACACCATATATTTT
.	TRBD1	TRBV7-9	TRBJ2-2	CASSLSITGGTGELFF	TGTGCCAGCAGCTTATCGATAACAGGGGGGACCGGGGAGCTGTTTTTT
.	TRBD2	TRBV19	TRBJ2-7	CASSVTSGYYEQYF	TGTGCCAGTAGCGTGACTAGCGGATACTACGAGCAGTACTTC
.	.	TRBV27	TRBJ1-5	CASSSLDTSNQPQHF	TGTGCCAGCAGTTCCCTGGACACCAGCAATCAGCCCCAGCATTTT
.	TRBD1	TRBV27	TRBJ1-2	CASSSQTGGAEDGYTF	TGTGCCAGCAGTTCCCAGACAGGGGGCGCGGAGGATGGCTACACCTTC
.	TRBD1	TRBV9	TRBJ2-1	CASSDRAYNEQFF	TGTGCCAGTTCCGACAGGGCCTACAATGAGCAGTTCTTC
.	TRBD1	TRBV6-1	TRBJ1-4	CASREGARRKLFF	TGTGCCAGCAGAGAGGGGGCAAGGAGAAAACTGTTTTTT
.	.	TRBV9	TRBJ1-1	CASSVVVNTEAFF	TGTGCCAGCAGCGTAGTTGTGAACACTGAAGCTTTCTTT
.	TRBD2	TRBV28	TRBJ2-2	CASSLRLAGGTGELFF	TGTGCCAGCAGTTTACGACTAGCGGGAGGTACCGGGGAGCTGTTTTTT
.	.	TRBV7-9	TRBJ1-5	CASSFGGPQHF	TGTGCCAGCAGCTTTGGTGGGCCCCAGCATTTT
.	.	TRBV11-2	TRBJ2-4	CASRVLLAKNIQYF	TGTGCCAGCAGGGTGTTACTAGCCAAAAACATTCAGTACTTC
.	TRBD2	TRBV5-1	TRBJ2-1	CASRGASGGAANEQFF	TGCGCCAGCAGAGGCGCTAGCGGGGGGGCCGCAAATGAGCAGTTCTTC
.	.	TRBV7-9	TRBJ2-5	CASSGTGNQETQYF	TGTGCCAGCAGCGGAACAGGGAACCAAGAGACCCAGTACTTC
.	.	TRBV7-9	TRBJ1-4	CASSLGFGSDEKLFF	TGTGCCAGCAGCTTAGGGTTCGGGTCAGATGAAAAACTGTTTTTT
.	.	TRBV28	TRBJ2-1	CASRLSSYNEQFF	TGTGCCAGCAGACTGAGCTCCTACAATGAGCAGTTCTTC
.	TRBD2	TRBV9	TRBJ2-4	CASSASGRPDIQYF	TGTGCCAGCAGCGCTAGCGGGAGACCCGACATTCAGTACTTC
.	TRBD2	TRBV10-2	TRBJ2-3	CATRLAGGSRTDTQYF	TGCGCCACAAGACTAGCGGGAGGATCCAGGACAGATACGCAGTATTTT
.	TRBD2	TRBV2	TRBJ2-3	CASRAGLAGVTDTQYF	TGTGCCAGCAGGGCCGGACTAGCGGGAGTGACAGATACGCAGTATTTT
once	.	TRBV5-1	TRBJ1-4	CASSLEALGEKLFF	TGCGCCAGCAGCTTGGAGGCTCTGGGGGAAAAACTGTTTTTT
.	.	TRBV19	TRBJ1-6	CASSTDSYNSPLHF	TGTGCCAGTAGTACGGACAGCTATAATTCACCCCTCCACTTT
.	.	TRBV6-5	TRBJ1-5	CASSYFRPRPQHF	TGTGCCAGCAGTTACTTTAGACCGCGTCCCCAGCATTTT
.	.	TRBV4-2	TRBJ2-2	CASRQGRQTGELFF	TGTGCCAGCAGGCAGGGGAGGCAAACCGGGGAGCTGTTTTTT
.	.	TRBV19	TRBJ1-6	CASSIAPAGANSPLHF	TGTGCCAGTAGTATAGCCCCGGCGGGAGCAAATTCACCCCTCCACTTT
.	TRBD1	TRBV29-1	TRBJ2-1	CSVEETGGEYNEQFF	TGCAGCGTTGAAGAGACAGGGGGGGAATACAATGAGCAGTTCTTC
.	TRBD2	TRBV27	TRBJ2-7	CASSLGSSGNYEQYF	TGTGCCAGCAGTTTAGGGTCTAGCGGGAACTACGAGCAGTACTTC